The rows below give T cell receptor beta chains drawn from one sample of a study of neurological immune-mediated disorders. In TCRdb, the 5' RACE reads were re-called with MiXCR into one record per CDR3 protein. The sample lists tens of thousands of distinct CDR3 sequences; 1.5% to 2% were seen once. The sequencing input was PBMCs. These receptors were taken from a woman aged 40 to 55 with multiple sclerosis. Each CDR3 is given with its conserved first and last residue. D genes are given only for firm matches. Only part of the rows carry a size: once, few, many, or a class if the clone is expanded.

J | D | size | V | DNA | CDR3
TRBJ1-1 | NA | many | TRBV18 | TGTGCCAGCTCAGCGGGACGTAGTTTGAACACTGAAGCTTTCTTT | CASSAGRSLNTEAFF
TRBJ2-7 | NA | many | TRBV20-1 | TGCAGTGCGAACCAGGGGTACGAGCAGTACTTC | CSANQGYEQYF
TRBJ2-1 | TRBD2 | many | TRBV5-1 | TGCGCCAGCAGCTTGGGCGGGGGGCCCGTCTCCTACAATGAGCAGTTCTTC | CASSLGGGPVSYNEQFF
TRBJ2-1 | TRBD2 | many | TRBV5-1 | TGCGCCAGCAGCTTATTTTTAGCGGGGACATACAATGAGCAGTTCTTC | CASSLFLAGTYNEQFF
TRBJ1-5 | TRBD1 | many | TRBV5-1 | TGCGCCAGCAGCTTGGGTACAGGGGGAGATGGTCAGCCCCAGCATTTT | CASSLGTGGDGQPQHF
TRBJ2-7 | NA | many | TRBV20-1 | TGCAGTGCTCAGAGAGGGGGGAACGAGCAGTACTTC | CSAQRGGNEQYF
TRBJ2-1 | TRBD1 | many | TRBV12-3/TRBV12-4 | TGTGCCAGCAGTTATGCCGGGACAGGGTATCATGAGCAGTTCTTC | CASSYAGTGYHEQFF
TRBJ2-4 | NA | many | TRBV12-5 | TGTGCTAGTGGTTTAGAGTATGGGGAGGCCAAAAACATTCAGTACTTC | CASGLEYGEAKNIQYF
TRBJ1-4 | TRBD1 | many | TRBV10-3 | TGTGCCATCAGTGACACAGGGGAAGGGATTGAAAAACTGTTTTTT | CAISDTGEGIEKLFF
TRBJ2-1 | NA | many | TRBV5-1 | TGCGCCAGCAGCCAGCTCAGGACGGACAATGAGCAGTTCTTC | CASSQLRTDNEQFF
TRBJ2-1 | TRBD1 | many | TRBV9 | TGTGCCAGCAGCCCGACAGGGGGAGGGCAGTATGAGCAGTTCTTC | CASSPTGGGQYEQFF
TRBJ2-2 | NA | many | TRBV29-1 | TGCAGCGTTCTAAAAACCTCGAACACCGGGGAGCTGTTTTTT | CSVLKTSNTGELFF
TRBJ2-7 | NA | many | TRBV5-1 | TGCGCCAGCAGCTTAACTTTCTCCGGGACGGGGTTTTACGAGCAGTACTTC | CASSLTFSGTGFYEQYF
TRBJ2-4 | NA | many | TRBV20-1 | TGCAGTGCCATGTTGGGCCGATCCATCAAAAACATTCAGTACTTC | CSAMLGRSIKNIQYF
TRBJ2-7 | TRBD1 | many | TRBV5-1 | TGCGCCAGCAGCTCCATCTCGGACAGGGTCTACGAGCAGTACTTC | CASSSISDRVYEQYF
TRBJ2-7 | NA | many | TRBV28 | TGTGCCAGCAGATCGGGCCAAACCTACGAGCAGTACTTC | CASRSGQTYEQYF
TRBJ2-7 | NA | many | TRBV5-1 | TGCGCCAGCAGCTTGGTGGGAAACTACGAGCAGTACTTC | CASSLVGNYEQYF
TRBJ2-5 | TRBD2 | many | TRBV7-9 | TGTGCCAGCAGCTTACTCGGACTAGCGGGTCAAGAGACCCAGTACTTC | CASSLLGLAGQETQYF
TRBJ1-1 | NA | many | TRBV3-1 | TGTGCCAGCAGCCCGTTCCCGGGAAGGGCGGGCACTGAAGCTTTCTTT | CASSPFPGRAGTEAFF
TRBJ2-3 | NA | few | TRBV24-1 | TGTGCCACCAGTGACCCCTCCACCACAGGGGATACGCAGTATTTT | CATSDPSTTGDTQYF
TRBJ2-3 | TRBD2 | many | TRBV10-3 | TGTGCCATCAGTGAGTCGGTGTTCAGCGGGGGGGAGGAACGAGATACGCAGTATTTT | CAISESVFSGGEERDTQYF
TRBJ2-1 | NA | NA | TRBV5-1 | TGCGCCAGCAGCCCCCGCGGGGTCAACAATGAGCAGTTCTTC | CASSPRGVNNEQFF
TRBJ1-2 | NA | NA | TRBV5-1 | TGCGCCAGCAGCTTGGCCGTGGGGTTTGGTGGCTACACCTTC | CASSLAVGFGGYTF
TRBJ2-7 | NA | many | TRBV29-1 | TGCAGCGTGCGGGGACGGGCCTACGAGCAGTACTTC | CSVRGRAYEQYF
TRBJ1-4 | NA | many | TRBV5-1 | TGCGCCAGCAGCGCCGGGTCGTCGGGTGAAAAACTGTTTTTT | CASSAGSSGEKLFF
TRBJ2-1 | TRBD2 | many | TRBV6-4 | TGTGCCAGCAGTGGAACTAGCGGGGGGGCCAATGAGCAGTTCTTC | CASSGTSGGANEQFF
TRBJ2-2 | NA | many | TRBV20-1 | TGCAGTGCTCCGGGACCCGCAAGAGGGGAGCTGTTTTTT | CSAPGPARGELFF
TRBJ1-1 | NA | many | TRBV5-1 | TGCGCCAGCAGCTTGGGCTTCACGGAGTCAAACACTGAAGCTTTCTTT | CASSLGFTESNTEAFF
TRBJ2-3 | TRBD2 | many | TRBV20-1 | TGCAGTGCCCCGATGAAGCGGGGGGCCACAGATACGCAGTATTTT | CSAPMKRGATDTQYF
TRBJ1-4 | NA | many | TRBV4-1 | TGCGCCAGCAGCCATCGCGACAGAGCAACTAATGAAAAACTGTTTTTT | CASSHRDRATNEKLFF
TRBJ1-1 | NA | many | TRBV18 | TGTGCCAGCTCACCCCGGGGGAACACTGAAGCTTTCTTT | CASSPRGNTEAFF
TRBJ1-3 | NA | many | TRBV6-6 | TGTGCCAGCAGTTCGGTGGACCGAGCTGGAAACACCATATATTTT | CASSSVDRAGNTIYF
TRBJ2-3 | NA | many | TRBV12-3/TRBV12-4 | TGTGCCAGCAGTTTTAACCAGGGCCTGAGGGATACGCAGTATTTT | CASSFNQGLRDTQYF
TRBJ2-2 | TRBD2 | many | TRBV9 | TGTGCCAGCACCGCCTCGACTAGCGGGGTGCCTCGCGGCACCGGGGAGCTGTTTTTT | CASTASTSGVPRGTGELFF
TRBJ2-2 | NA | many | TRBV6-6 | TGTGCCAGCACCAATGCGGACACCGGGGAGCTGTTTTTT | CASTNADTGELFF
TRBJ2-1 | TRBD1 | many | TRBV5-1 | TGCGCCAGCAGCTTAATACAGGGGATGAATGAGCAGTTCTTC | CASSLIQGMNEQFF
TRBJ2-4 | NA | many | TRBV3-1 | TGTGCCAGCAGGGAGAGTCTATCCAAAAACATTCAGTACTTC | CASRESLSKNIQYF
TRBJ2-4 | TRBD1 | many | TRBV20-1 | TGCAGTGATAGACGAAAGGGGGCTTACATTCAGTACTTC | CSDRRKGAYIQYF
TRBJ2-1 | NA | many | TRBV9 | TGTGCCAGCAGCACTGACAATGAGCAGTTCTTC | CASSTDNEQFF
TRBJ1-1 | NA | many | TRBV20-1 | TGCAGTGCTGGCCGGGACCGCGGATCTGAAGCTTTCTTT | CSAGRDRGSEAFF
TRBJ2-1 | NA | many | TRBV20-1 | TGCAGTGCTAGAGCGGGGTCGAGCTCCTACAATGAGCAGTTCTTC | CSARAGSSSYNEQFF
TRBJ1-2 | NA | many | TRBV20-1 | TGCAGTGCTTCCAGGTCTTCTAACTATGGCTACACCTTC | CSASRSSNYGYTF
TRBJ1-2 | NA | many | TRBV5-6 | TGTGCCAGCAGCTTCGGCCCTTTCGCGCCTAACTATGGCTACACCTTC | CASSFGPFAPNYGYTF
TRBJ1-2 | NA | many | TRBV20-1 | TGCAGTGAGAGGCGGCTAAACTATGGCTACACCTTC | CSERRLNYGYTF
TRBJ1-6 | NA | many | TRBV14 | TGTGCCAGCAGCCAAGGGAGGTCACCCCTCCACTTT | CASSQGRSPLHF
TRBJ2-7 | TRBD1 | many | TRBV7-2 | TGTGCCAGCACCTGGACAGGGGGGACGTACGAGCAGTACTTC | CASTWTGGTYEQYF
TRBJ2-3 | TRBD2 | many | TRBV5-1 | TGCGCCAGCAGCTTGGATTTTAGCGGGGGGCCCACAGATACGCAGTATTTT | CASSLDFSGGPTDTQYF
TRBJ2-7 | NA | many | TRBV6-1 | TGTGCCAGCAGCGGGGATAGGGTTGATGAGCAGTACTTC | CASSGDRVDEQYF
TRBJ1-2 | NA | many | TRBV5-1 | TGCGCCAGCAGCTTGGACAGATCGTATGGCTACACCTTC | CASSLDRSYGYTF
TRBJ1-1 | NA | many | TRBV5-1 | TGCGCCAGCAGCTATTCACCAAGGTCGAACACTGAAGCTTTCTTT | CASSYSPRSNTEAFF
TRBJ1-2 | NA | many | TRBV9 | TGTGCCAGCAGCGCCCCGGGGGACGTCGGCTATGGCTACACCTTC | CASSAPGDVGYGYTF
TRBJ2-1 | NA | many | TRBV5-5 | TGTGCCAGCAGCTTGCCCTGGACTTATTACAATGAGCAGTTCTTC | CASSLPWTYYNEQFF
TRBJ1-6 | NA | few | TRBV7-9 | TGTGCCAGCAGCTTAGGGGGGGGCAGGGTCGTTTCACCCCTACACTTT | CASSLGGGRVVSPLHF